The 22 T cell receptor beta chains below come from one sample, sequenced in a study of blood T cell repertoires in COVID-19. Profiled with immunoSEQ multiplex PCR; TCRdb holds only in-frame clones, not every one. The repertoire holds fewer than 60,000 clones, with more than 70% as singletons. The sequencing sample was made of peripheral blood. The receptor source for this set is a human donor in a cohort sampled during active COVID-19.

The count of this clone is one. The chain joins TRBV4-3 to TRBJ1-3, with D possibly TRBD1 on 5 matching bases. The CDR3 sequence is 13 residues long. V was trimmed by 3 bases and J by 5 bases, leaving 8 bases between them. Per the germline V gene, CDR1 is LGHNA and CDR2 is YSLEER. The CDR3 is CASSQDNRNTIYF. CDR3 DNA: TGCGCCAGCAGCCAGGACAACCGAAACACCATATATTTT.

The chain has TRBV6-2 or TRBV6-3 and TRBJ1-1, with a weak D call TRBD1 (5 bases). The CDR3 consists of 15 residues. V was cut by 3 bases and J by 0 bases, with 11 bases left in between. The germline CDR1 and CDR2 sequences are MNHEY and SVGEGT. Here the CDR3 reads CASSYSRVLNTEAFF. For the CDR3, the DNA is TGTGCCAGCAGTTATTCCAGGGTATTGAACACTGAAGCTTTCTTT.

The chain joins TRBV5-1 to TRBJ2-7; D might be TRBD2 (6 bases). Looked up from germline, CDR1 is SGHRS and CDR2 is YFSETQ. The V end lost 4 bases, the J end lost 2 bases, and 16 bases lay between the germline ends. The CDR3 is 15 residues long. The CDR3 nucleotides read TGCGCCAGCAGCCCGAGAGGAGGGAGCGCCTACGAGCAGTACTTC. Translated: CASSPRGGSAYEQYF.

This chain's CDR3 is CASSPPPDRGSYEQYF. The DNA of the CDR3 is TGCGCCAGCAGCCCACCCCCGGACAGGGGATCCTACGAGCAGTACTTC. The chain combines TRBV5-1 with TRBJ2-7, with TRBD1 matching over 9 bases. There are 16 residues in the CDR3. The germline CDR1 and CDR2 sequences are SGHRS and YFSETQ. V trimming: 4 bases; J trimming: 1 base; junction bases outside the gene matches: 9.

This clone has more than one count but fewer than ten. This chain connects TRBV6-4 to TRBJ2-7; 9 positions agree with TRBD1. This CDR3 comprises 15 residues. Germline-derived CDR1 and CDR2 are MRHNA and SNTAGT. Germline trimming cut 6 bases from V and 2 bases from J; bases unmatched to any gene: 8. This CDR3 is CASSLSTGGAYEQYF. The CDR3 DNA reads TGTGCCAGCAGCCTATCGACAGGGGGGGCCTACGAGCAGTACTTC.

The V call is TRBV5-1, the J call TRBJ2-2; D unresolved. CDR1 is SGHRS and CDR2 is YFSETQ in the germline V gene. V lost 2 bases and J lost 0, with 8 bases in between. The CDR3 contains 15 residues. The CDR3 region is CASSFGATNTGELFF. The CDR3 DNA is TGCGCCAGCAGCTTTGGAGCGACGAACACCGGGGAGCTGTTTTTT.

V is TRBV9 and J is TRBJ2-3, with TRBD2 identical over 9 bases. The germline gives CDR1 SGDLS, CDR2 YYNGEE. There are 16 residues in the CDR3. The V and J ends lost 0 bases and 3 bases, in that order; junction bases with no gene match: 5. This chain's CDR3 is CASSVGVAGATDTQYF. Written as DNA, the CDR3 is TGTGCCAGCAGCGTAGGAGTAGCGGGGGCGACAGATACGCAGTATTTT.

The rearrangement links TRBV5-1 to TRBJ2-2; D is unclear. Germline loops: CDR1 SGHRS, CDR2 YFSETQ. Trimming cost V 3 bases and J 5 bases, with 8 bases left between them. The CDR3 totals 13 residues. The CDR3 sequence: CASSSLETGELFF. The CDR3 DNA sequence: TGCGCCAGCAGCTCCTTAGAGACCGGGGAGCTGTTTTTT.

V and J are TRBV18 and TRBJ2-5, with a tentative D call TRBD1 (6 bases). CDR1 and CDR2 from the germline V gene are KGHSH and LQKENI. The CDR3 totals 15 residues. The ends were cut back, 3 bases at V and 0 bases at J, with 11 bases in the middle. The DNA of the CDR3 is TGTGCCAGCTCACCGCCAGGGGAGTACCAAGAGACCCAGTACTTC. As protein: CASSPPGEYQETQYF.

This clone showed up just once. The rearrangement uses TRBV28 and TRBJ2-7, with 8 bases matching TRBD1. The CDR3 length is 15 residues. Germline V gene sequence: CDR1 MDHEN, CDR2 SYDVKM. Losses at the gene ends were 6 bases for V and 2 bases for J; bases not matched to a gene: 9. The CDR3 loop is CASSPRTGWTYEQYF. The CDR3 bases are TGTGCCAGCAGCCCTCGGACAGGGTGGACCTACGAGCAGTACTTC.

This clone appeared a single time. The chain recombines TRBV5-1 with TRBJ1-2, with TRBD1 matching 9 bases. CDR1 SGHRS and CDR2 YFSETQ come from the germline V gene. CDR3 length: 15 amino acids. The V and J ends lost 4 bases and 7 bases, in that order; junction bases with no gene match: 11. The CDR3 loop is CASSGPGQGFGGYTF. DNA of the CDR3: TGCGCCAGCAGCGGACCGGGACAGGGATTCGGTGGCTACACCTTC.

The chain recombines TRBV28 with TRBJ1-1; possibly TRBD1 for D (6 bases). The ends were cut back, 6 bases at V and 1 base at J, with 15 bases in the middle. CDR3 size: 15 residues. Germline-derived CDR1 and CDR2 are MDHEN and SYDVKM. The CDR3 loop is CASRPGGQGNTEAFF. In DNA, the CDR3 is TGTGCCAGCAGACCCGGGGGGCAGGGGAACACTGAAGCTTTCTTT.

The V gene is TRBV2, the J gene TRBJ2-7, with D hard to call. CDR1 is SNHLY, CDR2 FYNNEI, per germline. This CDR3 region has 12 residues. V was clipped by 4 bases and J by 5 bases, with 9 bases between them. This CDR3 reads CASSVAANEQYF. CDR3 bases: TGTGCCAGCAGTGTTGCGGCCAACGAGCAGTACTTC.

The chain uses TRBV14 and TRBJ1-5; a weak D match, TRBD1 (6 bases). The germline V gene encodes CDR1 SGHDN and CDR2 FVKESK. V was cut by 6 bases and J by 6 bases, with 15 bases left in between. CDR3 length equals 14 residues. The CDR3 DNA reads as TGTGCCAGCAGTCTGTGGCAGGGGAGTCAGCCCCAGCATTTT. This translates into CASSLWQGSQPQHF.

The chain carries TRBV4-3 and TRBJ2-3; TRBD1 aligns across 8 bases. V shed 2 bases, J shed 0 bases, and the junction held 7 bases outside the gene matches. This CDR3 is built from 17 residues. Germline-derived CDR1 and CDR2 are LGHNA and YSLEER. The CDR3 region is CASSQQGAGGSTDTQYF. CDR3 bases: TGCGCCAGCAGCCAACAGGGGGCCGGAGGAAGCACAGATACGCAGTATTTT.

The chain joins TRBV9 to TRBJ1-1; D might be TRBD1 (5 bases). This CDR3 region has 15 residues. Germline CDR1 is SGDLS and CDR2 is YYNGEE. V lost 2 bases, J lost 0 bases, and 11 bases lay in between. This chain's CDR3 is CASSVEQVMNTEAFF. CDR3 in DNA: TGTGCCAGCAGCGTCGAACAGGTGATGAACACTGAAGCTTTCTTT.

This chain uses TRBV19 with TRBJ1-2, with D perhaps TRBD1 (5 bases). This CDR3 contains 20 residues. V gave up 7 bases and J gave up 3 bases, with 33 bases separating them. Germline CDR1 LNHDA, CDR2 SQIVND (reference sequence). CDR3 sequence reads: CASKPLTKLFVGESDYGYTF. DNA of the CDR3: TGTGCCAGTAAACCCCTTACGAAACTATTCGTAGGGGAATCGGACTATGGCTACACCTTC.

The chain joins TRBV5-1 to TRBJ2-2, with 9 nucleotides matching TRBD1. V was pared by 3 bases and J by 5 bases, with 14 bases of the junction left unmatched. CDR3 size: 18 residues. Germline V gene data show CDR1 as SGHRS and CDR2 as YFSETQ. This CDR3 reads CASSSAGTGSIWTGELFF. In DNA form, the CDR3 reads TGCGCCAGCAGCTCGGCCGGGACAGGGTCAATTTGGACCGGGGAGCTGTTTTTT.

The V gene is TRBV11-2, the J gene TRBJ2-7, with D unresolved. The CDR3 length is 14 residues. Trimming left V 1 base short and J 1 base short, with 8 bases between. Per germline, CDR1 SGHAT and CDR2 FQNNGV. The CDR3 DNA is TGTGCCAGCAGCTTAGCTCAGGCGTCCTACGAGCAGTACTTC. Protein sequence: CASSLAQASYEQYF. Combining the CDR3 with reference TRBV11-2 and TRBJ2-7 gives the whole variable domain EAGVAQSPRYKIIEKRQSVAFWCNPISGHATLYWYQQILGQGPKLLIQFQNNGVVDDSQLPKDRFSAERLKGVDSTLKIQPAKLEDSAVYLCASSLAQASYEQYFGPGTRLTVT.

The chain employs TRBV6-6 and TRBJ2-5, with 8 bases that match TRBD2. J lost 5 bases, V lost 6 bases, and 14 bases had no gene match. The V gene's germline CDR1 is MNHNY and CDR2 SVGAGI (reference sequence). CDR3 size: 16 residues. The CDR3 DNA follows: TGTGCCAGCAGCGCCGGGAGGGGTCTCGTGACGGAGACCCAGTACTTC. Translated, it gives CASSAGRGLVTETQYF.

The V gene is TRBV28, the J gene TRBJ2-7; TRBD1 is a possible D gene (5 bases). The CDR3 covers 17 residues. Trimming left V 6 bases short and J 0 bases short, with 21 bases between. Looked up from germline, CDR1 is MDHEN and CDR2 is SYDVKM. CDR3 in amino acids: CASRHDSGLPHSYEQYF. Written as DNA, the CDR3 is TGTGCCAGCAGACACGATTCAGGGCTTCCCCACTCCTACGAGCAGTACTTC.

The rearrangement links TRBV6-5 to TRBJ2-2, with D hard to call. The CDR3 is made up of 16 amino acids. Per germline, CDR1 MNHEY and CDR2 SVGAGI. Trimming left V 0 bases short and J 0 bases short, with 8 bases between. The chain's CDR3 is CASSYSHQANTGELFF. In DNA form, the CDR3 reads TGTGCCAGCAGTTACTCGCACCAGGCGAACACCGGGGAGCTGTTTTTT.